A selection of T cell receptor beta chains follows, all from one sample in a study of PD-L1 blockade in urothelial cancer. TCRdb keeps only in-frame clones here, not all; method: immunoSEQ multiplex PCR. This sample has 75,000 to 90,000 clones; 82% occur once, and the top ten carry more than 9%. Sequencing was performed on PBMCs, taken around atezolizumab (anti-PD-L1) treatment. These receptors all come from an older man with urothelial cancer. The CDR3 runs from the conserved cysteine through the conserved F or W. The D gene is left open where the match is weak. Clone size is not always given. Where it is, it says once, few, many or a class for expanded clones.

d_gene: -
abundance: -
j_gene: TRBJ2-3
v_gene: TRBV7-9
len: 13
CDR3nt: TGTGCCAGCTCTAGAAGTGGGGCCGATACGCAGTATTTT
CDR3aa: CASSRSGADTQYF

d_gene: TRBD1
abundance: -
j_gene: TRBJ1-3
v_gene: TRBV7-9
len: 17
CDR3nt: TGTGCCAGCAGCATTGGGACAGGGGTTCTTTATGGAAACACCATATATTTT
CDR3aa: CASSIGTGVLYGNTIYF

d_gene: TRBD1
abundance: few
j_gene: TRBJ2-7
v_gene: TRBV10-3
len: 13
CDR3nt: TGTGCCATCAGTGAGCCGGGACAGGGGGAGCAGTACTTC
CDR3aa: CAISEPGQGEQYF

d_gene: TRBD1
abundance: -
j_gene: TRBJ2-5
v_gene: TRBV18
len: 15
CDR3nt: TGTGCCAGCTCAGGGACAGGGACCAACCAAGAGACCCAGTACTTC
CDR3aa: CASSGTGTNQETQYF

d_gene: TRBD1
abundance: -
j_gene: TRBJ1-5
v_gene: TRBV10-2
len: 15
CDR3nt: TGCGCCAGCAGTGTGTCGGACAGGGGACGGCAGCCCCAGCATTTT
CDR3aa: CASSVSDRGRQPQHF

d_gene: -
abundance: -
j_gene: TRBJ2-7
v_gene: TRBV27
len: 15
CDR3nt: TGTGCCAGCACCATAACGGGGGTCGCGGGGTCCGAGCAGTACTTC
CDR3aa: CASTITGVAGSEQYF

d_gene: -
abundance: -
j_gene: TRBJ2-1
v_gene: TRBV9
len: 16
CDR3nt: TGTGCCAGCAGCCCCCCCGAGGGATTCGGCTACAATGAGCAGTTCTTC
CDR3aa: CASSPPEGFGYNEQFF

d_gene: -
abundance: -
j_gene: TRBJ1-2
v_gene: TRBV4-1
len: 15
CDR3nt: TGCGCCAGCAGCCTAGTACTGACAGCTTTCTATGGCTACACCTTC
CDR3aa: CASSLVLTAFYGYTF

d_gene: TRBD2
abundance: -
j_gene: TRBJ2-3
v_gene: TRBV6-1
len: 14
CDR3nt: TGTGCCAGCAGTGAAGTGACTAGCCCAGATACGCAGTATTTT
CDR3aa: CASSEVTSPDTQYF

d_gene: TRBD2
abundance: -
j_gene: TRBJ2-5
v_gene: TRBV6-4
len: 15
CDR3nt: TGTGCCAGCAGTGTTAGCGGGACTACGGGGGAGACCCAGTACTTC
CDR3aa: CASSVSGTTGETQYF

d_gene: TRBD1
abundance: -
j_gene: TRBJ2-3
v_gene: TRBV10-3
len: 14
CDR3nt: TGTGCCATCAGGGCAGGGGGTTACACAGATACGCAGTATTTT
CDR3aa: CAIRAGGYTDTQYF

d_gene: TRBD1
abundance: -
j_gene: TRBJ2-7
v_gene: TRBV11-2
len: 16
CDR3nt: TGTGCCAGCAGCCCTCTCCAAGGACAGGGTTCCTACGAGCAGTACTTC
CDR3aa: CASSPLQGQGSYEQYF

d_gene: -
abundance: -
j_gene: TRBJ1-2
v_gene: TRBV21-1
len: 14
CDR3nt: TGTGCCAGCAGCACCCTCTGGACAGGAGGAGGCTACACCTTC
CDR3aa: CASSTLWTGGGYTF

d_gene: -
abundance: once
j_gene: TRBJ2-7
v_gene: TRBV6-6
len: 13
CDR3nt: TGTGCCAGCAGTTACAGCAGGGACAACGAGCAGTACTTC
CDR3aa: CASSYSRDNEQYF

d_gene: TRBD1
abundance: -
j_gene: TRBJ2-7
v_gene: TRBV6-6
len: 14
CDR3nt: TGTGCCAGCAGGCGGACAGGGGACGCCTACGAGCAGTACTTC
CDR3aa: CASRRTGDAYEQYF

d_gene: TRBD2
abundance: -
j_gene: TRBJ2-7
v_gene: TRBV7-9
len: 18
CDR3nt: TGTGCCAGCAGCTCACACTGGACTAGCGGAGGCTCTTCCTACGAGCAGTACTTC
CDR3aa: CASSSHWTSGGSSYEQYF

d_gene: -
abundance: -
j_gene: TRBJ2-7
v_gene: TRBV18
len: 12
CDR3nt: TGTGCCAGCTCACTCAGGGTGGACGAGCAGTACTTC
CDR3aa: CASSLRVDEQYF

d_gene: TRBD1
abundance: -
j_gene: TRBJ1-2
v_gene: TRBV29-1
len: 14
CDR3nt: TGCAGCGGAGACGCATTGACAGGGCATGGTGGCTACACCTTC
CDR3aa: CSGDALTGHGGYTF

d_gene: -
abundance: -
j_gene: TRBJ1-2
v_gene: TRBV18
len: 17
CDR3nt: TGTGCCAGCTCGCCTGATCTTCAGGCCCGGGGGAGGTATGGCTACACCTTC
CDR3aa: CASSPDLQARGRYGYTF

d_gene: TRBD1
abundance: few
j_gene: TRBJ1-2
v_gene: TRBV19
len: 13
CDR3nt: TGTGCCAGTAGTATAGGTCAGGGGGAAGGCTACACCTTC
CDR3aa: CASSIGQGEGYTF

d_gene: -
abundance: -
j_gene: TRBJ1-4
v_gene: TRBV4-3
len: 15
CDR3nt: TGCGCCAGCAGCCGCCAGGGGCTGCTTGGTGAAAAACTGTTTTTT
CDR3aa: CASSRQGLLGEKLFF

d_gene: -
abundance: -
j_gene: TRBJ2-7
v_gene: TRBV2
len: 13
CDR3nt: TGTGCCAGCAGCTCCGAAGGGGCCGTAGAGCAGTACTTC
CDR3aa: CASSSEGAVEQYF

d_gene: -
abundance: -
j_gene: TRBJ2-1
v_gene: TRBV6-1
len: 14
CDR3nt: TGTGCCAGCAGTGAAGCGATAGCGGACAATGAGCAGTTCTTC
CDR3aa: CASSEAIADNEQFF

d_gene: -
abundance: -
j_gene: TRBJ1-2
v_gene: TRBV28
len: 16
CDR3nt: TGTGCCAGCAGCTCCTCCTTGGGCAGGGAGGACTATGGCTACACCTTC
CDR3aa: CASSSSLGREDYGYTF

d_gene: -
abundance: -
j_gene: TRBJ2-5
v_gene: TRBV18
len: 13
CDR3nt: TGTGCCAGCTCACGGGCAGTTCAAGAGACCCAGTACTTC
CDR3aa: CASSRAVQETQYF

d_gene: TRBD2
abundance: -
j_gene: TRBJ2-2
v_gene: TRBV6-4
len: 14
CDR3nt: TGTGCCAGCAGTGAGCTAGCGGGAGGCGGGGAGCTGTTTTTT
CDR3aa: CASSELAGGGELFF

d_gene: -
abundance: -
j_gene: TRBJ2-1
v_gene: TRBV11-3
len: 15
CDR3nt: TGTGCCAGCAGCTTAGGGCAGGGGGGTTACAATGAGCAGTTCTTC
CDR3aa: CASSLGQGGYNEQFF

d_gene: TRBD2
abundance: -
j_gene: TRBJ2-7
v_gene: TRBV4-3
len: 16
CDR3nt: TGCGCCAGCAGCCAAGATCCACTAGCGGGAGGTGGGGCAAAGTACTTC
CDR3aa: CASSQDPLAGGGAKYF

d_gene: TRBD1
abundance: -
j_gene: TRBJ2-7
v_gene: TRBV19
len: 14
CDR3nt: TGTGCCAGTACCCAGACAGGGGACTCCTACGAGCAGTACTTC
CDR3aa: CASTQTGDSYEQYF

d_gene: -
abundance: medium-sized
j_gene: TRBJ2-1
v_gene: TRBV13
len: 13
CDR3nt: TGTGCCAGCAGCTTAGTTCTGTACAATGAGCAGTTCTTC
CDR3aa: CASSLVLYNEQFF

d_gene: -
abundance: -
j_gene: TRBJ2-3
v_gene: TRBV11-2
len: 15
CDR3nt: TGTGCCAGCAGCTTAGCCCCCGGGACTGCAGATACGCAGTATTTT
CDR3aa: CASSLAPGTADTQYF

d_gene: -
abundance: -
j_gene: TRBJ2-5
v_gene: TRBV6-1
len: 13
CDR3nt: TGTGCCAGCAGTGAAATAGCTTTGGAGACCCAGTACTTC
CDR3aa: CASSEIALETQYF

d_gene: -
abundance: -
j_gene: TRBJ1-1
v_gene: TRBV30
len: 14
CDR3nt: TGTGCCTGGAGTGGTAGCACCTTGAACACTGAAGCTTTCTTT
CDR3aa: CAWSGSTLNTEAFF

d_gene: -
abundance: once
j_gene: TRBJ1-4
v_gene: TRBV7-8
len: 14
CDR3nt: TGTGCCAGCAGCCGAGGACTGAATAATGAAAAACTGTTTTTT
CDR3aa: CASSRGLNNEKLFF

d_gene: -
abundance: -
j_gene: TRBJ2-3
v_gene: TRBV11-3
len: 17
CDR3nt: TGTGCCAGCAGCTTAGCCCCCCGGCAGGGCCGCACAGATACGCAGTATTTT
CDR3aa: CASSLAPRQGRTDTQYF